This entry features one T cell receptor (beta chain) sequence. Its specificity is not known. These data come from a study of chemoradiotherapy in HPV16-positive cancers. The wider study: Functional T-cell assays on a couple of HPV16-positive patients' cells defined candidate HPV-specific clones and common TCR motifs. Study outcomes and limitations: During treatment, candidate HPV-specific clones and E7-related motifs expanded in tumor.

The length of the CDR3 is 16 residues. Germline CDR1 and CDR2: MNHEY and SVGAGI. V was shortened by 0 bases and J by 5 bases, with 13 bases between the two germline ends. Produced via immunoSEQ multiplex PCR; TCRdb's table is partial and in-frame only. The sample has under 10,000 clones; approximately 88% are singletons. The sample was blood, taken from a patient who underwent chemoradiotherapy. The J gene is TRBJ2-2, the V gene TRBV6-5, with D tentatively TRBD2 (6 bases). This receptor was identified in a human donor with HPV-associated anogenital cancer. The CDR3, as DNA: TGTGCCAGCAGTTACTCGACCGGGGGAGATACCGGGGAGCTGTTTTTT. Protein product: CASSYSTGGDTGELFF.